This TCR beta chain is drawn from a study of long-term antiretroviral therapy in people with HIV. The study's findings and limits: The clones with expansion before ART were dominant in the repertoire at all time points.

Samples were assayed with immunoSEQ v3.0 at survey level. Only in-frame clones appear in the TCRdb table, and some are missing; sequencing was by immunoSEQ multiplex PCR. This sample has around 34,000 clones, with under 85% found just once. This CDR3 contains 20 residues. A note on this clone: The antigen is undetermined.

Until DNA extraction, the samples held between 1-10 million cryopreserved PBMC. This sequence joins TRBV21-1 and TRBJ1-2; the table assigns TRBD1, which was not confirmed against the DNA. TRBV21-1 is a known pseudogene. The clonotype originates from a man between 45 and 60 years old with HIV. The sample here was unsorted PBMCs, taken 3 years after starting antiretroviral therapy. The CDR3 DNA follows: TGTGCCAGCAGCACCACCCCATTAAAGGAAAAAAGCAGGGCGTTTTATGGCTACACCTTC. It yields the protein CASSTTPLKEKSRAFYGYTF.